A single sample gave rise to the 17 T cell receptor beta chains below, sequenced in a study of T cells in Graves' hyperthyroidism and ophthalmopathy. Researchers amplified the TCR beta CDR3 regions from RNA transcripts. HTBI primers were employed in a first-round RT-PCR of the TCR CDR3. TCRdb reprocessed the multiplex PCR reads with MiXCR, giving one entry per CDR3 protein. The sample includes 700,000 or so distinct CDR3 sequences, 15% to 20% of them seen just once. The sequenced sample consisted of blood. The receptor set was obtained from a young man with Graves' hyperthyroidism.

This clonotype was counted between two and nine times. The CDR3: CSATWTSGDLREQYF. CDR3 DNA sequence: TGCAGTGCTACCTGGACTAGCGGGGACCTCCGCGAGCAGTACTTC. This chain joins TRBV20-1 and TRBJ2-7, with 12 bases identical to TRBD2. Trimming took 4 bases from V and 6 from J; bases not matched to a gene: 10. The CDR3 is made up of 15 amino acids. Germline CDR1 DFQATT, CDR2 SNEGSKA (reference sequence).

The chain uses TRBV20-1 and TRBJ2-4, with D possibly being TRBD1 or TRBD2 (6 bases each). There are 14 residues in the CDR3. Germline V gene lookup returns CDR1 DFQATT and CDR2 SNEGSKA (reference sequence). Trimming shortened V by 3 bases and J by 8 bases, and 17 bases separated the two germline ends. CDR3 bases: TGCAGTGCTAGGGAGGGGAGAGGGGGAGACATTCAGTACTTC. It yields the protein CSAREGRGGDIQYF.

This clonotype occurred a few times. V and J are TRBV6-6 and TRBJ1-1; D ambiguous. The CDR3 spans 14 residues. V lost 0 bases to trimming and J lost 8 bases, with 13 bases between them. Germline V lookup: CDR1 MNHNY, CDR2 SVGAGI (reference sequence). The CDR3 bases are TGTGCCAGCAGTTACTCACTAATTAGGCTAGAAGCTTTCTTT. Its translation: CASSYSLIRLEAFF.

In nucleotides, the CDR3 is TGCGCCAGCAGATCGAGCTCTGGAAACACCATATATTTT. As protein: CASRSSSGNTIYF. This chain links TRBV5-1 with TRBJ1-3; D not resolved. This CDR3 region has 13 residues. Germline lookup yields CDR1 SGHRS and CDR2 YFSETQ. With 5 bases removed from V and 0 bases from J, the gap between germline ends came to 6 bases.

This clonotype was seen many times. The rearrangement links TRBV27 to TRBJ2-6, with 11 bases that match TRBD2. The length of the CDR3 is 18 residues. Trimming took 4 bases from V and 2 from J; bases not matched to a gene: 7. Looked up from germline, CDR1 is MNHEY and CDR2 is SMNVEV (reference sequence). The CDR3 here is CASSSIAGGRAGANVLTF. CDR3 sequence (DNA): TGTGCCAGCAGTTCGATAGCGGGAGGGAGAGCTGGGGCCAACGTCCTGACTTTC.

This clonotype was seen only a few times. The V and J genes are TRBV7-2 and TRBJ1-2, with 7 bases identical to TRBD1. V shed 5 bases and J 7 bases; nucleotides not matched to a gene: 10. The CDR3 covers 14 residues. Per germline, CDR1 SGHTA and CDR2 FQGNSA. The CDR3 protein is CASSAQGGGGGYTF. As DNA, the CDR3 is TGTGCCAGCAGCGCCCAGGGAGGGGGCGGTGGCTACACCTTC.

With respect to this clonotype: Possible read error: a much larger clone is one base away. The rearrangement uses TRBV28 and TRBJ1-1; D gene ambiguous. The ends were cut back, 8 bases at V and 4 bases at J, with 14 bases in the middle. CDR1 and CDR2 from the germline V gene are MDHEN and SYDVKM. CDR3 length: 13 amino acids. CDR3 residues: CASLQRLTTEAFF. For the CDR3, the DNA is TGTGCCAGCCTACAGAGGTTAACCACTGAAGCTTTCTTT.

This clonotype was counted at least ten times. This chain joins TRBV4-2 and TRBJ2-7; 9 bases are a match to TRBD2. Germline V gene sequence: CDR1 LGHNA, CDR2 YNFKEQ. The V and J ends lost 2 bases and 3 bases, in that order; junction bases with no gene match: 5. The CDR3 consists of 15 residues. The DNA for the CDR3 is TGTGCCAGCAGCCAACCTAGCGGGGATTTCTACGAGCAGTACTTC. Protein sequence: CASSQPSGDFYEQYF.

This clonotype was seen many times. The genes are TRBV28 and TRBJ1-2, with D maybe TRBD1 (6 bases). Germline lookup yields CDR1 MDHEN and CDR2 SYDVKM. The V gene lost 0 bases and the J gene lost 2 bases, with 22 bases spanning the gap. This CDR3 spans 19 amino acids. The CDR3 here is CASSLWSGGGTPENYGYTF. In DNA, the CDR3 is TGTGCCAGCAGTTTATGGTCCGGCGGCGGGACACCGGAGAACTATGGCTACACCTTC.

The chain carries TRBV4-2 and TRBJ2-3; tentative D call: TRBD2 (6 bases). Trimming left V 0 bases short and J 5 bases short, with 12 bases between. The CDR3 runs 15 residues. Germline CDR1 is LGHNA and CDR2 is YNFKEQ. Here the CDR3 reads CASSQDHSGGDTQYF. The CDR3 DNA reads as TGTGCCAGCAGCCAAGATCATAGCGGTGGAGATACGCAGTATTTT.

This clonotype was detected many times. The V and J genes are TRBV7-2 and TRBJ2-1; D remains ambiguous. The CDR3 spans 17 residues. Germline CDR1 reads SGHTA; CDR2 reads FQGNSA. V gave up 0 bases and J gave up 3 bases, with 15 bases separating them. The CDR3 protein is CASSLAVWRWGYNEQFF. CDR3 DNA: TGTGCCAGCAGCTTAGCGGTCTGGCGGTGGGGCTACAATGAGCAGTTCTTC. Supplemented by reference TRBV7-2 and TRBJ2-1, the full variable domain reads GAGVSQSPSNKVTEKGKDVELRCDPISGHTALYWYRQSLGQGLEFLIYFQGNSAPDKSGLPSDRFSAERTGGSVSTLTIQRTQQEDSAVYLCASSLAVWRWGYNEQFFGPGTRLTVL.

This clonotype was seen a few times. V is TRBV5-5 and J is TRBJ2-7; D may be TRBD2 (6 bases). The ends were cut back, 1 base at V and 2 bases at J, with 16 bases in the middle. The CDR3 covers 16 residues. CDR1 and CDR2 from the germline V gene are SGHKS and YYEKEE (reference sequence). For the CDR3, the DNA is TGTGCCAGCAGCTTGCTCGGGGGAGCGGACGCCTACGAGCAGTACTTC. Translated, it gives CASSLLGGADAYEQYF.

The rearrangement joins TRBV6-1 to TRBJ1-1; TRBD1 matches at 7 bases. J gave up 0 bases and V 10 bases, and 17 bases lay outside the gene matches. This CDR3 spans 17 amino acids. CDR1 is MNHNS, CDR2 SASEGT, per germline. The CDR3 bases are TGTGCCACCTCCTCCTCTTGGCGACAGGGACTGAACACTGAAGCTTTCTTT. Translated, it gives CATSSSWRQGLNTEAFF.

The chain employs TRBV12-3 or TRBV12-4 and TRBJ1-2, with 11 nucleotides matching TRBD1. V lost 3 bases to trimming and J lost 9 bases; unmatched junction nucleotides: 15. The CDR3 has 17 amino acids. The CDR3 is CASSFGDRGASFGRYTF. In DNA, the CDR3 is TGTGCCAGCAGTTTCGGGGACAGGGGGGCCTCCTTTGGGCGCTACACCTTC.

This clonotype has a count of ten or more. The chain has TRBV18 and TRBJ1-3; D gene ambiguous. CDR3 length: 14 amino acids. V was trimmed by 3 bases and J by 6 bases, leaving 12 bases between them. CDR1 and CDR2 from the germline V gene are KGHSH and LQKENI. CDR3: CASSPDLLPNTIYF. CDR3 nucleotide sequence: TGTGCCAGCTCACCGGACCTTCTCCCAAACACCATATATTTT.

The chain couples TRBV7-9 to TRBJ2-3; D tentatively reads TRBD1 or TRBD2 (6 bases each). V lost 4 bases to trimming and J lost 5 bases, with 16 bases between them. In germline, CDR1 is SEHNR, CDR2 FQNEAQ (reference sequence). This CDR3 contains 15 residues. CDR3 DNA sequence: TGTGCCAGCAGCTCGGAGGGGGGACGGATAGATACGCAGTATTTT. It is translated as CASSSEGGRIDTQYF.

This clonotype was seen ten or more times. The DNA of the CDR3 is TGTGCCAGCAGTCCTCCCCCCTGGACAGGGTCCCAGCCAGATACGCAGTATTTT. This translates into CASSPPPWTGSQPDTQYF. The V gene is TRBV28, the J gene TRBJ2-3, with 8 bases lining up with TRBD1. CDR1 is MDHEN and CDR2 is SYDVKM in the germline V gene. The junction had 17 bases not matched to a gene; V was cut back by 5 bases and J by 4 bases. The CDR3 contains 18 residues.